This entry features one TCR beta chain sequence. This clonotype was seen repeatedly, ten times or more. There is no known antigen for this receptor. The record has no base qualities; no much larger clone is one base away. This record belongs to a study of T cells in Graves' hyperthyroidism and ophthalmopathy (dated by TCRdb to about 2019). Context from the whole study: Peripheral blood samples were taken at the time of initial diagnosis, prior to any treatment. To identify distinguishing TCR V-J signatures, a discovery cohort of about 100 patients was used, comprising fewer than 45 with Graves' ophthalmopathy and 57 with stable Graves' hyperthyroidism. After blood sampling, hyperthyroidism patients were treated with methimazole at a starting dose of 30 mg daily, and ophthalmopathy patients were treated with high-dose intravenous methylprednisolone. The roughly 91 discovery patients were randomly divided into training and test sets at a 7:3 ratio. Prospective prediction of ophthalmopathy was tested in an independent validation cohort of 18 hyperthyroidism patients and 17 patients who later progressed to ophthalmopathy. The paper reports TCR Vbeta CDR3 sequencing of some 140 peripheral blood samples: approximately 43 ophthalmopathy, about 75 hyperthyroidism and 17 progressor patients. The study also compared thyroid tissue and blood T-cell repertoires from roughly 6 Graves' hyperthyroidism patients.

Germline trimming: 4 bases from V, 7 bases from J; junction bases outside gene matches: 5. According to the germline V gene, CDR1 reads SGHRS and CDR2 reads YFSETQ. From its cysteine to its phenylalanine, the CDR3 spans 14 amino acids. Just the 42-base CDR3 DNA is kept, in frame starting at base 1. Graves' hyperthyroidism was defined as stable when no progression to ophthalmopathy occurred over 18 months of follow-up. Hyperthyroidism patients were newly diagnosed, with disease duration under 2 months, and aged 18 to 65 years. Patients with uncontrolled infections, other autoimmune diseases, pregnancy or lactation were excluded. Diagnoses relied on clinical symptoms, serum thyroxine and TRAb, thyroid ultrasound and orbital computed tomography. PBMCs were separated from 7.5 to 10 ml of fresh peripheral blood using Ficoll-Paque density gradient centrifugation. Trizol reagent was used to extract total RNA, and RNA quality was then checked on an Agilent 2100 Bioanalyzer.

Here is what the overall study found, with its caveats: Sample size was not statistically predetermined, and investigators were not blinded to group allocation. Ophthalmopathy was separated from stable hyperthyroidism by a 13 V-J signature model, with approximately 86% sensitivity and about 81% specificity obtained in cross-validation and 80%/75% obtained in testing. In validation, the model predicted progression to ophthalmopathy with roughly 70% sensitivity and 72% to 85% specificity, a median of 6.5 months before onset. Most expanded thyroid clonotypes (frequency above 0.001) were also detected in blood, a finding suggesting that blood repertoires may reflect thyroid immune responses.

The TCR beta CDR3 regions were amplified from the RNA transcripts. The TCR CDR3 was subjected to a first round of RT-PCR using the HTBI primer set and the Qiagen OneStep RT-PCR kit. Libraries were constructed in a second round of multiplex PCR, after which size selection and purification were performed. Sequencing of the libraries was done on an Illumina HiSeq2000 using paired-end 100 bp reads. As for the authors' bioinformatics: Raw data were processed with SOAPnuke, discarding reads with adapters, uncalled bases, mean Phred below 15, or no exact constant-primer or identifier match. COPE v1.2.5 was used to merge the high-quality paired reads, and each unique nucleotide sequence was defined as a clonotype. MiTCR v1.1 was used to align the clonotypes against IMGT TRBV, TRBD and TRBJ reference segments. Only V-J combinations with frequency above 0.0001, covering about 99% of repertoires, were analysed. The TCS score was defined as the ratio of F50 (clonal expansion) to E x V (chaos), calculated using BLOSUM62-based TCRdist between CDR3 peptides within each V-J. Welch's t-statistics and random forest reduced fewer than 550 V-J features to under 15, which were used in a naive Bayes classifier (R e1071). TCRdb reworked the public reads: Q25 trimming with fastp, MiXCR clone assembly, productive beta chains retained. Every entry covers one CDR3 protein and lists the most common genes and DNA from its rows. TCRdb, not the authors, supplied the V and J calls. The sample yields about 480,000 distinct CDR3 sequences; 13% to 15% were counted once. Jointly, the top ten make up 15% to 20% of the sample.

The sequencing sample was made of blood. The TCR sequence derives from a woman aged 18-29 years with Graves' hyperthyroidism. The rearranged chain carries TRBV5-1 and TRBJ1-4, with 9 central nucleotides matching TRBD1. The DNA reads TGCGCCAGCAGCGCGGACAGGGGTGGTGAAAAACTGTTTTTT. It encodes CASSADRGGEKLFF.